Sequencing of this T cell receptor (beta chain) was carried out in a study of identical twins (dated by TCRdb to about 2016). Notes on the research overall: To test whether fetal clonotypes persist, this study deep-sequenced TCR alpha and beta repertoires from monozygotic twins, from unrelated adults of various ages, and from cord blood. Replicate twin experiments were performed at different times using different library preparation protocols to rule out contamination.

General conclusions and limits of the study: Fewer insertions were carried by abundant cord blood beta clonotypes, a similar but weaker trend appeared in young adult naive repertoires, and no such trend appeared in memory repertoires. Compared with coincidental sharing between unrelated individuals, out-of-frame TCR alpha sequences shared between twins had an excess of sequences with low generation probability. Out-of-frame TCR alpha sharing in monozygotic twins was systematically underestimated by recombination models, whereas sharing between unrelated individuals was in agreement with the recombination models. Zero-insertion analyses could be partly confounded by invariant T cells such as MAIT and iNKT, although diverse VJ usage argued against such confounding for most clonotypes. A weaker excess of twin sharing was found in beta out-of-frame sequences because the signal-to-noise ratio was lowered by fewer shared sequences. Because the same donors could not be followed over many years, conclusions were based on cross-sectional statistical analysis.

Every donor was a healthy Caucasian. The twin cohort consisted of three pairs of female monozygotic twins, all aged about 18 to 29 years. CD4+ and CD8+ T cell populations were isolated with positive isolation kits from Invitrogen. The library was generated by 5' RACE. The data were produced on an Illumina HiSeq 2000. Template switching introduced a universal primer binding site; the final cDNA contained a unique molecular identifier, enabling accurate counting of TCR cDNA molecules. Specific primers in the conserved constant-segment region were used to synthesize first-strand cDNA for the TCR alpha and beta chains. To control for contamination, every cDNA library carried two barcodes: a SMART-Mk sample barcode plus Illumina barcodes. TruSeq adapter sequences along with Illumina sample barcodes were introduced in two successive PCR steps. The TCR alpha and beta cDNA libraries were sequenced on the Illumina HiSeq platform using custom primers. The original pipeline was this. MiGEC was used to process raw reads and extract unique molecular identifiers, and MiXCR was used to find CDR3 positions. Recombination models were inferred per individual with the repgenHMM and IGoR tools using an EM algorithm. The analysis of shared clonotypes was done with the tcR package in R, with sharing normalized by the product of cloneset sizes. Out-of-frame nonproductive sequences were analyzed to study raw recombination free of thymic and clonal selection effects. The public reads were quality trimmed at Q25 with fastp and then assembled into clones with MiXCR by TCRdb, keeping productive beta chains. Each record represents a unique CDR3 protein, reported with the most common genes and DNA among its rows. These V and J calls originate from TCRdb's pipeline instead of the authors' own analysis. The sample records approximately 190,000 distinct CDR3 sequences, less than 20% of which are singletons. Of the sample, 40% to 45% is held by the ten largest clones.

Note on this clonotype: This receptor's antigen is unknown. No much larger clone exists at a distance of one base, and base qualities are not known.

Unmatched junction bases come to 10, with V trimmed by 1 base and J by 0 bases. From the germline V gene, CDR1 is SGDLS and CDR2 is YYNGEE. The CDR3, from cysteine to phenylalanine, totals 19 residues. Kept here is only the CDR3 DNA, which spans 57 bases and is read in frame from base 1. The same sample was also used in a study of T cells expressing NK-cell markers. As described in the second report: In sorted CD3+CD56+NKG2C+, CD3+CD56+NKG2C- and CD3+CD56-NKG2C+ T-cell subsets from about 8 donors, TCR beta-chain repertoires were profiled. Seven of the eight sequenced donors were HCMV-seropositive and one was HCMV-seronegative. In several experiments an anti-gammadeltaTCR antibody was added to restrict sorting to alphabetaTCR-expressing T cells. In several donors, the dominant CD3+CD56+NKG2C+ clonotypes ranked among the top 10 CD8+ clonotypes, making up about 1.0-7.5% of CD8+ T cells. Those dominant clonotypes were again the most abundant among CD3+CD56-NKG2C+ cells in a handful of donors, at roughly 28.3-60.1%. It remained unclear whether the expanded NKG2C-expressing T cell clones were specific for HCMV antigens. The study sequenced eight donors, all healthy volunteers chosen at random: three men and five women. HCMV-specific IgG was detected in serum with a commercial ELISA kit to determine HCMV serostatus. Reads were demultiplexed and grouped by UMI with MIGEC, and clonotypes were assembled and quantified with MiTCR. To remove erroneous sequences, TCR cDNA sequences were retained only when supported by two or more reads. The tcR package was used for downstream repertoire analysis, and clonotypes were matched across fractions by CDR3 nucleotide sequence plus V segment. VDJmatch was used to annotate antigen specificity against VDJdb, with one amino acid substitution in CDR3 allowed.

The V gene is TRBV9 and the J gene is TRBJ2-1; a stretch of 10 junction bases matches TRBD2. This clonotype originated in a woman aged 18-29 years in good health. Source material: CD8+ T cells sorted from blood. CDR3 protein: CASSVPSGGSLTSYNEQFF. The DNA sequence reads TGTGCCAGCAGCGTACCTAGCGGGGGATCCCTCACCTCCTACAATGAGCAGTTCTTC.